This T cell receptor (beta chain) was obtained from a study listed by TCRdb under 2016. The library was obtained by RT-PCR. For sequencing, an Illumina MiSeq was employed. TCRdb's own reprocessing of the public reads used fastp at Q25 and MiXCR and kept productive beta chains. CDR3 protein sequences are deduplicated, and each keeps its most common genes and DNA. Recorded for this sample are 550,000 to 750,000 distinct CDR3 sequences; about 14% of them occurred a single time. 3% to 4.5% of the sample is taken by the ten largest. Trimming takes 5 bases from V and 7 bases from J, and the germline ends sit 15 bases apart. The CDR3 covers 14 residues, taking in both the cysteine and the phenylalanine. Only the CDR3 portion is preserved as DNA: 42 bases, with reading frame beginning at the first base. As encoded in the germline V gene, CDR1 is MNHNS while CDR2 is SASEGT. A remark on this clonotype: It has no known antigen specificity. One base away there is no much larger clone; base qualities are not given.

The sequenced sample was memory CD4+ T cells from blood. The chain is encoded by TRBV6-1 joined to TRBJ2-1; the D segment could be TRBD2, given 6 matching bases. This sequence originates from a female donor in good health, serving as a healthy control. In nucleotide form, the sequence is TGTGCCAGCAGTATTGCTGCGACTAGAAATGAGCAGTTCTTC. Its coded protein is CASSIAATRNEQFF.